This TCR beta chain was sequenced during a study of CD4+ T cells in melanoma. Study results and limitations: Neoantigen-specific CD4+ T cells in melanoma reportedly had diverse differentiation states. CD8+ T cell, macrophage and B cell function reportedly correlated with neoantigen-specific CD4+ T cells.

In the case of this clone: The antigen remains undetermined.

There are 15 residues in the CDR3. Trimming shortened V by 3 bases and J by 0 bases, and 12 bases separated the two germline ends. Germline CDR1 and CDR2: DFQATT and SNEGSKA (reference sequence). The table came from immunoSEQ multiplex PCR; TCRdb's copy has only in-frame clones and leaves some out. The data contain 7,500 to 10,000 clones, roughly 80% of them seen just once; the ten biggest clones take up approximately 25%. The chain links TRBV20-1 to TRBJ1-5; tentatively, D is TRBD1 (6 bases). The receptor was isolated from a human donor with melanoma. The sample comprised cells from a culture (not recorded whether cultured in vitro). The chain's CDR3 is CSASRGTYSNQPQHF. CDR3 nucleotides: TGCAGTGCTAGTAGGGGGACTTATAGCAATCAGCCCCAGCATTTT.